This TCR beta chain appears in the sequencing data of a study of vaccination and CD4 T cells after COVID-19. Oncomine TCR Beta short-read sequencing was applied to DNA from cultured CD4+ T cells. The source of extracted genomic DNA was cultured CD4+ T cells. One entry per CDR3 protein, called by TCRdb with MiXCR from the PCR reads. The sample yields 8,000 to 10,000 distinct CDR3 sequences, over 30% seen once. Judged by abundance, this clonotype is large (0.1 to 1%). Its antigen is as yet unknown. Treatment defined: approximately nine-day PBMC culture with coronavirus spike peptide pools or control peptides (ViraFEST assay). V dropped 1 base and J dropped 10 bases, with 11 bases sitting between them. The CDR3 is made up of 13 amino acids. Germline V gene lookup returns CDR1 SGHVS and CDR2 FQNEAQ.

Sequences were obtained from CD4+ T cells from blood, cultured in vitro. This receptor was taken from a human donor who had recovered from COVID-19. The chain is built from TRBV7-8 and TRBJ2-1, with D possibly being TRBD2 (5 bases). CDR3 nucleotides: TGTGCCAGCAGCTTAGGACCCTCGGGGGAGCAGTTCTTC. Encoded protein: CASSLGPSGEQFF.